These 18 T cell receptor beta chains were all obtained from the same sample, sequenced in a study of blood T cell repertoires in COVID-19. The assay was immunoSEQ multiplex PCR, and TCRdb's table has in-frame clones only and misses some. This table holds approximately 260,000 clones, almost 90% found once. The sample taken for sequencing was peripheral blood. These receptors all stem from a woman aged 55-75 years with COVID-19, enrolled during active disease.

The CDR3 here is CSASKAGGRYEQYF. In DNA form, the CDR3 reads TGCAGTGCTAGTAAAGCGGGGGGGCGGTACGAGCAGTACTTC. The chain recombines TRBV20-1 with TRBJ2-7; 10 bases map to TRBD2. Trimming took 3 bases from V and 4 from J; bases not matched to a gene: 6. The CDR3 length is 14 residues. The germline V gene has CDR1 DFQATT and CDR2 SNEGSKA (reference sequence).

The genes are TRBV5-1 and TRBJ1-2; 7 positions agree with TRBD1. Germline assignment: CDR1 SGHRS and CDR2 YFSETQ. CDR3 size: 15 residues. V dropped 4 bases and J dropped 0; count of bases not matched to a gene: 6. The CDR3 bases are TGCGCCAGCAGCCTAGGACAGGAAGCTAACTATGGCTACACCTTC. Protein product: CASSLGQEANYGYTF.

This CDR3 reads CASSVGSSVYYEQYF. CDR3 bases: TGTGCCAGCAGCGTAGGTAGTAGCGTATACTACGAGCAGTACTTC. The chain has TRBV9 and TRBJ2-7; D possibly corresponds to TRBD2 (5 bases). The length of the CDR3 is 15 residues. V was shortened by 0 bases and J by 3 bases, with 13 bases between the two germline ends. Germline values: CDR1 SGDLS, CDR2 YYNGEE. Supplemented by reference TRBV9 and TRBJ2-7, the full variable domain reads DSGVTQTPKHLITATGQRVTLRCSPRSGDLSVYWYQQSLDQGLQFLIQYYNGEERAKGNILERFSAQQFPDLHSELNLSSLELGDSALYFCASSVGSSVYYEQYFGPGTRLTVT.

In this sample, this clone turned up once. The J gene is TRBJ2-1, the V gene TRBV6-5, with 12 bases identical to TRBD2. Unmatched junction bases numbered 6, after V lost 6 bases and J lost 9 bases. The CDR3 loop spans 14 amino acids. The germline V gene encodes CDR1 MNHEY and CDR2 SVGAGI. In DNA, the CDR3 is TGTGCCAGCAGGTCTAGCGGGGGGGCATCTGAGCAGTTCTTC. This translates into CASRSSGGASEQFF.

Points on this clone: The same CDR3 also results from other DNA sequences found in this sample. The J gene is TRBJ2-7, the V gene TRBV7-9, with TRBD1 matching 10 bases. In germline, CDR1 is SEHNR, CDR2 FQNEAQ (reference sequence). V was pared by 6 bases and J by 0 bases, with 5 bases of the junction left unmatched. This CDR3 is 15 amino acids long. CDR3 bases: TGTGCCAGCAGGGGTCGGGACAGGGGCTCCTACGAGCAGTACTTC. Its translation: CASRGRDRGSYEQYF.

This chain uses TRBV6-5 with TRBJ1-2; the match to TRBD1 covers 8 bases. V dropped 4 bases and J dropped 8; count of bases not matched to a gene: 9. Germline V CDR1 and CDR2: MNHEY, SVGAGI. The CDR3 extends over 14 amino acids. CDR3: CASSSGTGTGGYTF. The CDR3 nucleotides read TGTGCCAGCAGTTCCGGGACAGGTACTGGAGGCTACACCTTC.

This chain uses TRBV2 with TRBJ2-2; 12 bases line up with TRBD1. The ends lost 4 bases at V and 7 bases at J; junction bases unmatched: 4. Looked up from germline, CDR1 is SNHLY and CDR2 is FYNNEI. The CDR3 loop spans 15 amino acids. CDR3 nucleotide sequence: TGTGCCAGCAGTGGGGACAGGGGGCATATCGGGGAGCTGTTTTTT. Its translation: CASSGDRGHIGELFF.

The rearrangement joins TRBV6-5 to TRBJ2-1, with 8 positions matching TRBD2. This CDR3 is built from 14 residues. Germline assignment: CDR1 MNHEY and CDR2 SVGAGI. V gave up 4 bases and J gave up 5 bases; unmatched junction bases: 4. CDR3 residues: CASSWGGGNNEQFF. CDR3 in DNA: TGTGCCAGCAGTTGGGGCGGGGGGAACAATGAGCAGTTCTTC.

The chain combines TRBV11-2 with TRBJ1-6; TRBD1 aligns across 7 bases. CDR3 size: 12 residues. CDR1 SGHAT and CDR2 FQNNGV come from the germline V gene. V shed 6 bases and J 9 bases; nucleotides not matched to a gene: 2. CDR3 coding DNA: TGTGCCAGCAGTCCAGGGGGTTCACCCCTCCACTTT. This encodes CASSPGGSPLHF.

A note on this clone: The sample has other DNA sequences that encode this CDR3 too. The J gene is TRBJ2-2, the V gene TRBV7-3; the match to TRBD1 covers 7 bases. CDR3 length: 14 amino acids. Germline CDR1 SGHTA, CDR2 FQGTGA. V shed 4 bases, J shed 4 bases, and the junction held 3 bases outside the gene matches. The DNA for the CDR3 is TGTGCCAGCAGCTCACAGGGGACCACCGGGGAGCTGTTTTTT. Amino acids: CASSSQGTTGELFF.

The chain employs TRBV3-1 (or the pseudogene TRBV3-2) and TRBJ1-2, with TRBD1 matching over 8 bases. In germline, CDR1 is LGHDT, CDR2 YNNKEL (reference sequence). The J segment lost 7 bases and the V segment lost 1 base, leaving 5 bases of the junction unmatched. The CDR3 totals 14 residues. The CDR3 reads CASSQVLDRAGYTF. CDR3 sequence (DNA): TGTGCCAGCAGCCAAGTCTTGGACAGGGCTGGCTACACCTTC.

The chain links TRBV3-1 (or the pseudogene TRBV3-2) to TRBJ2-5; possibly TRBD2 for D (6 bases). The CDR3 consists of 16 residues. V lost 2 bases to trimming and J lost 5 bases, with 18 bases between them. Looked up from germline, CDR1 is LGHDT and CDR2 is YNNKEL (reference sequence). The CDR3 here is CASSQPRRDLRETQYF. In nucleotides, the CDR3 is TGTGCCAGCAGCCAACCGAGGAGGGATCTCAGGGAGACCCAGTACTTC.

The chain links TRBV10-3 to TRBJ1-2; perhaps TRBD1 as D (5 bases). Germline V gene sequence: CDR1 ENHRY, CDR2 SYGVKD. This CDR3 spans 14 amino acids. Trimming took 0 bases from V and 7 from J, leaving 12 bases between them. The CDR3 protein is CAISESPAGTGYTF. As DNA, the CDR3 is TGTGCCATCAGTGAGTCGCCGGCGGGGACTGGCTACACCTTC.

The gene calls are TRBV6-1 and TRBJ2-7; D is ambiguous. Germline V CDR1 and CDR2: MNHNS, SASEGT. The V end lost 1 base, the J end lost 1 base, and 8 bases lay between the germline ends. The length of the CDR3 is 14 residues. As DNA, the CDR3 is TGTGCCAGCAGTGAAGAAAGGAGTTCCTACGAGCAGTACTTC. It translates to CASSEERSSYEQYF.

The chain has TRBV7-2 and TRBJ1-2; no clear D gene. Germline CDR1 SGHTA, CDR2 FQGNSA. V dropped 5 bases and J dropped 6 bases, with 7 bases sitting between them. The CDR3 is 11 residues long. For the CDR3, the DNA is TGTGCCAGCAGCATTAATAATGGCTACACCTTC. It translates to CASSINNGYTF. Complete variable domain (other parts from reference TRBV7-2 and TRBJ1-2): GAGVSQSPSNKVTEKGKDVELRCDPISGHTALYWYRQSLGQGLEFLIYFQGNSAPDKSGLPSDRFSAERTGGSVSTLTIQRTQQEDSAVYLCASSINNGYTFGSGTRLTVV.

The chain combines TRBV15 with TRBJ1-2, with a tentative D call TRBD1 (6 bases). The CDR3 has 13 amino acids. From germline, CDR1 is LNHNV and CDR2 YYDKDF (reference sequence). Trimming pared 5 bases from V and 8 bases from J, leaving 15 bases between. In DNA form, the CDR3 reads TGTGCCACCAGCCGGCAAGGGGGACGAGGCTACACCTTC. Its protein is CATSRQGGRGYTF.

This chain uses TRBV2 with TRBJ1-2; D is perhaps TRBD1 (6 bases). CDR1 and CDR2 from the germline V gene are SNHLY and FYNNEI. This CDR3 has 14 amino acids. V was shortened by 6 bases and J by 4 bases, with 15 bases between the two germline ends. The DNA for the CDR3 is TGTGCCAGCAGAAGACAGGAGTTAAGCTATGGCTACACCTTC. It specifies CASRRQELSYGYTF. Looking up the rest from reference TRBV2 and TRBJ1-2 gives the full variable domain: EPEVTQTPSHQVTQMGQEVILRCVPISNHLYFYWYRQILGQKVEFLVSFYNNEISEKSEIFDDQFSVERPDGSNFTLKIRSTKLEDSAMYFCASRRQELSYGYTFGSGTRLTVV.

This chain joins TRBV3-1 (or the pseudogene TRBV3-2) and TRBJ2-3; 7 bases match TRBD1. The CDR3 loop spans 12 amino acids. With V trimmed by 0 bases and J by 9 bases, 0 bases remained unmatched. CDR1 and CDR2 (germline): LGHDT, YNNKEL (reference sequence). This CDR3 is CASSQEGGTQYF. CDR3 DNA sequence: TGTGCCAGCAGCCAAGAAGGGGGCACGCAGTATTTT.